One and the same sample provided the 9 T cell receptor beta chains below, sequenced in a study of identical twins. A single record per CDR3 protein comes from TCRdb applying MiXCR to the 5' RACE reads. The table shows about 240,000 distinct CDR3 sequences, with under 12% occurring only once. Sequencing input: memory T cells sorted from blood. The receptors derive from a man over 45 in good health.

This clonotype was seen many times. The chain carries TRBV7-9 and TRBJ2-1; no firm D call. In germline, CDR1 is SEHNR, CDR2 FQNEAQ (reference sequence). The CDR3 totals 14 residues. Trimming removed 1 base from V and 5 bases from J, with 9 bases in between. The CDR3 DNA reads TGTGCCAGCAGCTTAGGTTTAGTCGACAATGAGCAGTTCTTC. It specifies CASSLGLVDNEQFF. Based on the CDR3 plus reference TRBV7-9 and TRBJ2-1, the full variable domain is DTGVSQNPRHKITKRGQNVTFRCDPISEHNRLYWYRQTLGQGPEFLTYFQNEAQLEKSRLLSDRFSAERPKGSFSTLEIQRTEQGDSAMYLCASSLGLVDNEQFFGPGTRLTVL.

This clonotype was detected ten times or more. V and J are TRBV7-2 and TRBJ2-7; TRBD2 aligns across 9 bases. The CDR3 length is 15 residues. Germline lookup yields CDR1 SGHTA and CDR2 FQGNSA. Trimming cost V 0 bases and J 6 bases; bases outside gene matches: 6. This CDR3 reads CASSLASSGMLEQYF. For the CDR3, the DNA is TGTGCCAGCAGCTTAGCCTCTAGCGGGATGCTCGAGCAGTACTTC.

The chain combines TRBV7-2 with TRBJ1-1; possible D gene TRBD1, 5 bases. The germline V gene has CDR1 SGHTA and CDR2 FQGNSA. The ends were cut back, 4 bases at V and 5 bases at J, with 20 bases in the middle. The CDR3 is 16 residues long. CDR3: CASSSSGFWGGTEAFF. Here the CDR3 DNA reads TGTGCCAGCAGCTCATCAGGGTTCTGGGGAGGAACTGAAGCTTTCTTT.

This chain links TRBV7-9 with TRBJ2-3, with D hard to call. Germline CDR1 reads SEHNR; CDR2 reads FQNEAQ (reference sequence). V lost 3 bases and J lost 2, with 12 bases in between. The CDR3 extends over 15 amino acids. The CDR3: CASSFFRVDTDTQYF. The CDR3 DNA reads as TGTGCCAGCAGCTTTTTTCGGGTAGACACAGATACGCAGTATTTT.

Note on this clonotype: This may stem from a read error, because a much larger clone lies one nucleotide away. The rearrangement links TRBV12-3 or TRBV12-4 to TRBJ1-1; no clear D gene. The CDR3 runs 14 residues. The CDR3 DNA is TGTGCCAGCAGTACCCCGGGGAAGGCCACTGAAGCTTACTTT. Amino acids: CASSTPGKATEAYF.

This clonotype has a count of ten or more. This rearrangement joins TRBV10-3 to TRBJ1-4; D is possibly TRBD1 (5 bases). The germline V gene has CDR1 ENHRY and CDR2 SYGVKD. The V end lost 3 bases, the J end lost 0 bases, and 8 bases lay between the germline ends. There are 15 residues in the CDR3. The DNA of the CDR3 is TGTGCCATCAGTGAAGGGACGGCAACTAATGAAAAACTGTTTTTT. Amino acids: CAISEGTATNEKLFF.

This clonotype was observed many times. The CDR3 spells CASTRNRQLQETQYF. The CDR3 DNA follows: TGTGCCAGCACAAGAAACCGGCAGTTACAAGAGACCCAGTACTTC. The chain recombines TRBV7-6 with TRBJ2-5; D not certain. V was cut by 7 bases and J by 2 bases, with 17 bases left in between. This CDR3 is built from 15 residues. CDR1 is SGHVS, CDR2 FNYEAQ, per germline.

The sample holds a few counts of this clonotype. The chain couples TRBV10-2 to TRBJ1-5; 9 nucleotides agree with TRBD1. Unmatched junction bases numbered 8, after V lost 6 bases and J lost 5 bases. The CDR3 runs to 15 residues. Germline V lookup: CDR1 WSHSY, CDR2 SAAADI. The CDR3 coding sequence is TGCGCCAGCAGGGACGGGACAGGGAGATATCAGCCCCAGCATTTT. Amino acids: CASRDGTGRYQPQHF.

The sample holds a few counts of this clonotype. The chain links TRBV20-1 to TRBJ1-2; D gene ambiguous. With 5 bases removed from V and 6 bases from J, the gap between germline ends came to 13 bases. The germline V gene has CDR1 DFQATT and CDR2 SNEGSKA (reference sequence). The CDR3 contains 12 residues. CDR3 DNA: TGCAGTGCTCTTCGCGTGCCCGATGGCTACACCTTC. Its protein is CSALRVPDGYTF.